The sequence of this T cell receptor beta chain was determined in a study of blood T cells in healthy people across ages. For the second PCR, which ran for about 7 to 11 cycles, a sample-barcoded 5' primer and a J-beta primer mix were used. TCRdb redid the calling of the 5' RACE reads with MiXCR, one entry per CDR3 protein. The sample contains hundreds of thousands of distinct CDR3 sequences, under 30% of which appear only once. Germline CDR1 is SGHRS and CDR2 is YFSETQ. This CDR3 is 15 amino acids long. The V and J ends lost 6 bases and 8 bases respectively, with 22 bases between them. Whole-study findings and limits: PBMCs left unsorted prevented a conclusive naive versus antigen-experienced comparison.

As concerns this clonotype: Its specificity is unknown.

The data also belong to a second study, concerning T cells of mothers and their children.

The rearrangement joins TRBV5-1 to TRBJ2-3, with D perhaps matching TRBD2 (6 bases). The TCR sequence derives from a boy between 10 and 17 years old in good health. The sample consisted of blood. The CDR3 here is CASTQRSGTGGTQYF. CDR3 nucleotides: TGCGCCAGCACCCAACGTTCAGGCACCGGGGGTACGCAGTATTTT.